A single sample is the source of the 24 T cell receptor beta chains below, sequenced in a study of identical twins. One entry per CDR3 protein results from TCRdb running MiXCR on the 5' RACE reads. This repertoire shows roughly 280,000 distinct CDR3 sequences, around 9.7% found once; its top ten account for 5.5% to 9%. The sample also formed part of further work on yellow fever vaccine responses in identical twins.

Specimen: CD8+ T cells sorted from blood. The receptor source for this set is a woman under 30 in good health.

This clonotype was observed a handful of times. The V call is TRBV24-1, the J call TRBJ2-7, with D perhaps given as TRBD1 or TRBD2 (5 bases each). Trimming removed 3 bases at V and 4 bases at J, with 15 bases between. The CDR3 is 15 amino acids. Germline loops: CDR1 KGHDR, CDR2 SFDVKD. For the CDR3, the DNA is TGTGCCACCAGTGATGAGGGCTGGGGGAGATACGAGCAGTACTTC. It specifies CATSDEGWGRYEQYF.

A few counts support this clonotype. The V call is TRBV19, the J call TRBJ2-1; no clear D gene. The CDR3 is 16 amino acids. CDR1 and CDR2 (germline): LNHDA, SQIVND (reference sequence). V lost 5 bases and J 0 bases, leaving 14 bases between the germline ends. The CDR3 here is CASSLNPVSSYNEQFF. In DNA, the CDR3 is TGTGCCAGTAGTCTCAATCCTGTGAGCTCCTACAATGAGCAGTTCTTC. Full variable domain (rest looked up from reference TRBV19 and TRBJ2-1): DGGITQSPKYLFRKEGQNVTLSCEQNLNHDAMYWYRQDPGQGLRLIYYSQIVNDFQKGDIAEGYSVSREKKESFPLTVTSAQKNPTAFYLCASSLNPVSSYNEQFFGPGTRLTVL.

This clonotype was found a few times. The chain joins TRBV3-1 to TRBJ1-3; D is ambiguous. Trimming removed 0 bases at V and 7 bases at J, with 19 bases between. From germline, CDR1 is LGHDT and CDR2 YNNKEL (reference sequence). This CDR3 has 17 amino acids. The CDR3, as DNA: TGTGCCAGCAGCCAAGATCCCGTAAGGACCATCCTCAACACCATATATTTT. It is translated as CASSQDPVRTILNTIYF.

This clonotype came up many times. The gene calls are TRBV7-8 and TRBJ2-6; D remains ambiguous. Germline V gene sequence: CDR1 SGHVS, CDR2 FQNEAQ. The CDR3 runs to 16 residues. With 1 base removed from V and 0 bases from J, the gap between germline ends came to 7 bases. This chain's CDR3 is CASSLDMNSGANVLTF. The CDR3, as DNA: TGTGCCAGCAGCTTAGATATGAACTCTGGGGCCAACGTCCTGACTTTC.

In the case of this clonotype: The junction shows a germline mismatch at one end, possibly a read error. The V call is TRBV5-1, the J call TRBJ2-1; D gene uncertain. Germline V lookup: CDR1 SGHRS, CDR2 YFSETQ. This CDR3 region has 14 residues. The CDR3 protein is CASRLEINYNEQFF. The CDR3 bases are TGCGCCAGCAGATTGGAGATCAACTACAATGAGCAGTTCTTC.

This clonotype was found a few times. The chain combines TRBV2 with TRBJ2-3; TRBD1 matches 8 bases. The CDR3 sequence is 18 residues long. The J segment lost 2 bases and the V segment lost 1 base, leaving 11 bases of the junction unmatched. CDR1 is SNHLY, CDR2 FYNNEI, per germline. CDR3 nucleotide sequence: TGTGCCAGCAGTGAAGTCCTTCACGGACAGGGAGCCACAGATACGCAGTATTTT. Encoded protein: CASSEVLHGQGATDTQYF.

This clonotype was counted at least ten times. Here the CDR3 omits its conserved ending phenylalanine or tryptophan, so a read error is the likely source. This sequence joins TRBV6-1 and TRBJ2-7; D may be TRBD1 (6 bases). Germline V gene sequence: CDR1 MNHNS, CDR2 SASEGT. V was clipped by 5 bases and J by 2 bases, with 13 bases between them. The CDR3 contains 14 residues. The CDR3 bases are TGTGCCAGCAGTCCCCCACAGGGAGCCTACGAGCAGTACTAC. Translating it yields CASSPPQGAYEQYY.

This clonotype has at least ten counts. The chain couples TRBV6-2 or TRBV6-3 to TRBJ1-1, with D perhaps TRBD1 (6 bases). Per germline, CDR1 MNHEY and CDR2 SVGEGT. Trimming removed 10 bases at V and 1 base at J, with 16 bases between. The CDR3 has 14 amino acids. In nucleotides, the CDR3 is TGTGCCACCCTCCTGGGGGGCGCGAACACTGAAGCTTTCTTT. Its protein is CATLLGGANTEAFF.

This clonotype was counted ten times or more. V and J are TRBV20-1 and TRBJ2-7; D remains ambiguous. The ends were cut back, 3 bases at V and 3 bases at J, with 15 bases in the middle. The CDR3 is 14 residues long. The germline V gene has CDR1 DFQATT and CDR2 SNEGSKA (reference sequence). This CDR3 is CSASDLIQNYEQYF. CDR3 DNA sequence: TGCAGTGCTAGCGATCTTATACAGAACTACGAGCAGTACTTC.

This CDR3 is CASSPGQTLYEQYF. The CDR3, as DNA: TGTGCCAGCAGCCCTGGACAGACTCTCTACGAGCAGTACTTC. V is TRBV9 and J is TRBJ2-7; D may be TRBD1 (6 bases). The germline CDR1 and CDR2 sequences are SGDLS and YYNGEE. CDR3 length: 14 amino acids. V gave up 4 bases and J gave up 3 bases, with 14 bases separating them.

The gene calls are TRBV14 and TRBJ2-7, with TRBD2 identical over 9 bases. This CDR3 region has 15 residues. Unmatched junction bases numbered 9, after V lost 3 bases and J lost 6 bases. The germline V gene encodes CDR1 SGHDN and CDR2 FVKESK. CDR3 DNA sequence: TGTGCCAGCAGCCACCGACTAGCGGCAAGGGGCGAGCAGTACTTC. Translated, it gives CASSHRLAARGEQYF.

The chain combines TRBV7-3 with TRBJ2-7; 8 bases are a match to TRBD2. The CDR3 covers 15 residues. Germline CDR1 SGHTA, CDR2 FQGTGA. V was clipped by 5 bases and J by 3 bases; unmatched bases: 9. CDR3 in amino acids: CASSPSGGGLYEQYF. DNA for the CDR3: TGTGCCAGCAGCCCATCGGGGGGGGGCCTCTACGAGCAGTACTTC.

The chain joins TRBV7-9 to TRBJ2-2, with 8 positions matching TRBD1. The CDR3 extends over 14 amino acids. The J segment lost 3 bases and the V segment lost 8 bases, leaving 5 bases of the junction unmatched. CDR1 SEHNR and CDR2 FQNEAQ come from the germline V gene (reference sequence). CDR3 sequence: CASGGQGHTGELFF. CDR3 nucleotide sequence: TGTGCCAGCGGCGGACAGGGCCACACCGGGGAGCTGTTTTTT.

This chain joins TRBV6-2 or TRBV6-3 and TRBJ2-2; D possibly corresponds to TRBD1 (6 bases). The germline gives CDR1 MNHEY, CDR2 SVGEGT. The CDR3 covers 17 residues. Trimming removed 2 bases at V and 4 bases at J, with 17 bases between. The CDR3 region has the DNA TGTGCCAGCAGTTACATGCCAACAGGGTGTTGCACCGGGGAGCTGTTTTTT. Protein: CASSYMPTGCCTGELFF.

This clonotype was counted ten times or more. This rearrangement joins TRBV6-2 or TRBV6-3 to TRBJ2-7, with TRBD2 as a possible D gene (6 bases). Germline assignment: CDR1 MNHEY and CDR2 SVGEGT. This CDR3 has 14 residues. The V end was cut by 0 bases, the J end by 4 bases, with 10 bases between. The CDR3 spells CASSYSRGKYEQYF. Written as DNA, the CDR3 is TGTGCCAGCAGTTACTCACGGGGGAAATACGAGCAGTACTTC.

This clonotype was seen a few times. The gene calls are TRBV4-3 and TRBJ2-3, with a possible D match to TRBD1 (5 bases). Trimming cost V 0 bases and J 2 bases, with 15 bases left between them. The CDR3 runs 17 residues. Germline V gene data show CDR1 as LGHNA and CDR2 as YSLEER. CDR3 in amino acids: CASSQDRALLHTDTQYF. The CDR3 DNA follows: TGCGCCAGCAGCCAAGACAGGGCACTGCTTCACACAGATACGCAGTATTTT.

This clonotype came up many times. The V call is TRBV28, the J call TRBJ2-7; tentatively, D is TRBD2 (5 bases). CDR3 size: 12 residues. Germline V gene lookup returns CDR1 MDHEN and CDR2 SYDVKM. The V end lost 5 bases, the J end lost 3 bases, and 8 bases lay between the germline ends. This chain's CDR3 is CASSADYYEQYF. The DNA for the CDR3 is TGTGCCAGCAGTGCCGACTACTACGAGCAGTACTTC. The variable domain in full, with the rest retrieved from reference TRBV28 and TRBJ2-7, is DVKVTQSSRYLVKRTGEKVFLECVQDMDHENMFWYRQDPGLGLRLIYFSYDVKMKEKGDIPEGYSVSREKKERFSLILESASTNQTSMYLCASSADYYEQYFGPGTRLTVT.

The chain recombines TRBV7-9 with TRBJ1-2; D remains unclear. This CDR3 has 14 residues. V dropped 4 bases and J dropped 4 bases, with 13 bases sitting between them. Looked up from germline, CDR1 is SEHNR and CDR2 is FQNEAQ (reference sequence). CDR3 in DNA: TGTGCCAGCAGCTCACCAAATGAGGGCTATGGCTACACCTTC. Amino acids: CASSSPNEGYGYTF.

This rearrangement joins TRBV27 to TRBJ1-5; 7 bases are shared with TRBD1. The trim removed 5 bases at V and 1 base at J, leaving 8 bases unmatched. The CDR3 runs 16 residues. CDR1 MNHEY and CDR2 SMNVEV come from the germline V gene (reference sequence). The CDR3 nucleotides read TGTGCCAGCAGTCTAAGACAGGGTACCAGCAATCAGCCCCAGCATTTT. Residues: CASSLRQGTSNQPQHF.

This clonotype has a count of ten or more. The chain carries TRBV12-3 or TRBV12-4 and TRBJ2-1; tentatively, D is TRBD2 (6 bases). The CDR3 spans 13 residues. V was clipped by 8 bases and J by 7 bases, with 15 bases between them. Here the CDR3 reads CASRLPGDNEQFF. CDR3 sequence (DNA): TGTGCCAGCCGCCTGCCGGGAGATAATGAGCAGTTCTTC.

This clonotype was observed a few times. The J gene is TRBJ1-5, the V gene TRBV20-1, with TRBD1 matching 8 bases. Trimming took 4 bases from V and 5 from J; bases not matched to a gene: 4. The CDR3 has 13 residues. The germline CDR1 and CDR2 sequences are DFQATT and SNEGSKA (reference sequence). CDR3: CSANQGADQPQHF. CDR3 DNA sequence: TGCAGTGCTAATCAGGGGGCCGATCAGCCCCAGCATTTT.

In its sample, this clonotype was seen many times. CDR3 sequence (DNA): TGCGCCAGCAGCTTTGAGGGGGGCTACACCTTC. Protein product: CASSFEGGYTF. This chain links TRBV5-1 with TRBJ1-2; D is possibly TRBD1 (5 bases). The V gene's germline CDR1 is SGHRS and CDR2 YFSETQ. This CDR3 is 11 amino acids long. Trimming left V 2 bases short and J 8 bases short, with 7 bases between.

This clonotype was counted at least ten times. The rearrangement joins TRBV12-3 or TRBV12-4 to TRBJ2-1, with D unclear. This CDR3 is built from 12 residues. Trimming stripped 6 bases from V and 2 bases from J, with 5 bases between. The chain's CDR3 is CASSETYNEQFF. CDR3 bases: TGTGCCAGCAGCGAAACCTACAATGAGCAGTTCTTC.

This clonotype was observed a few times. The genes are TRBV6-2 or TRBV6-3 and TRBJ2-1, with D possibly being TRBD1 (6 bases). CDR1 is MNHEY, CDR2 SVGEGT, per germline. The CDR3 loop spans 15 amino acids. V lost 6 bases and J 2 bases, leaving 14 bases between the germline ends. The CDR3 DNA reads as TGTGCCAGCAGAGAGGACAGTATCGCCTACAATGAGCAGTTCTTC. It translates to CASREDSIAYNEQFF.